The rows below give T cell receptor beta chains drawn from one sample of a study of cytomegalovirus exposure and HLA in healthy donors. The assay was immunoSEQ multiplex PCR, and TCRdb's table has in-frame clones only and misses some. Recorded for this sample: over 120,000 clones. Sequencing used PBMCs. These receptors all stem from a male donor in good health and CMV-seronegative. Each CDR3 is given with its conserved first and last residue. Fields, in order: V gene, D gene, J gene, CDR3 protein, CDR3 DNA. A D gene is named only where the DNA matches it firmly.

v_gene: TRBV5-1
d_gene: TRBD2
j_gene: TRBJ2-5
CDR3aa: CASSFRGREGETQYF
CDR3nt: TGCGCCAGCAGCTTTCGGGGTCGGGAGGGAGAGACCCAGTACTTC

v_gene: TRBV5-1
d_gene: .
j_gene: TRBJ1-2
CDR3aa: CASSLKGEYGYTF
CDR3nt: TGCGCCAGCAGCTTGAAGGGAGAATATGGCTACACCTTC

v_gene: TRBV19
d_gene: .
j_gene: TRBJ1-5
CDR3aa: CASTNSNQPQHF
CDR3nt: TGTGCCAGTACCAATAGCAATCAGCCCCAGCATTTT

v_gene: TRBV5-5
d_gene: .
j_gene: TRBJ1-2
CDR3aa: CASSPKDSRYGYTF
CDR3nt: TGTGCCAGCAGCCCGAAGGACAGCCGATATGGCTACACCTTC

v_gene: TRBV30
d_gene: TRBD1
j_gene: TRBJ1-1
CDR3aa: CAWSGTGWVGAEAFF
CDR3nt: TGTGCCTGGTCCGGGACAGGGTGGGTCGGCGCTGAAGCTTTCTTT

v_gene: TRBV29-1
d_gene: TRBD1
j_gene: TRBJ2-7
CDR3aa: CSVGRDRGTYEQYF
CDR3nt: TGCAGCGTTGGAAGGGACAGGGGTACCTACGAGCAGTACTTC

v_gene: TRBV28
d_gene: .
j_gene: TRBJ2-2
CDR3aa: CASTLTGELFF
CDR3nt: TGTGCCAGCACTCTCACCGGGGAGCTGTTTTTT

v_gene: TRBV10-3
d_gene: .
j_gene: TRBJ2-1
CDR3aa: CAISAGSISYNEQFF
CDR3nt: TGTGCCATCAGTGCGGGATCCATCTCCTACAATGAGCAGTTCTTC

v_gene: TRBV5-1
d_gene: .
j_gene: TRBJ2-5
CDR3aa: CASSLVVTRETQYF
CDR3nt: TGCGCCAGCAGCTTGGTGGTGACAAGGGAGACCCAGTACTTC

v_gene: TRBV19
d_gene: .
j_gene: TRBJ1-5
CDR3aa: CASSIPGGNQPQHF
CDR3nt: TGTGCCAGTAGTATACCGGGGGGCAATCAGCCCCAGCATTTT

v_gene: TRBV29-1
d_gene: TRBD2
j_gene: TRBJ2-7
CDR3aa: CSVESPTSGDPYEQYF
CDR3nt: TGCAGCGTTGAGAGCCCGACTAGCGGAGACCCCTACGAGCAGTACTTC

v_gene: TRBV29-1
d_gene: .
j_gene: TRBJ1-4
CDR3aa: CSVEQGNELFF
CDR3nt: TGCAGCGTTGAACAGGGGAATGAACTGTTTTTT

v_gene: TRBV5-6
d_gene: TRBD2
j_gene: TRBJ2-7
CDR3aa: CASSPPGGTGYEQYF
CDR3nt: TGTGCCAGCAGCCCTCCGGGGGGAACGGGCTACGAGCAGTACTTC

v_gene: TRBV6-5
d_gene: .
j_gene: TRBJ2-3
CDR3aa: CASSTYSTDTQYF
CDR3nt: TGTGCCAGCAGTACCTACAGCACAGATACGCAGTATTTT

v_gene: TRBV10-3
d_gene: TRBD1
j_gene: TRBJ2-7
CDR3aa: CAIRGTVSYEQYF
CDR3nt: TGTGCCATCAGGGGGACAGTATCCTACGAGCAGTACTTC

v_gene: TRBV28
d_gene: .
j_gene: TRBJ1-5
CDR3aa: CASSQLQGSNQPQHF
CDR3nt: TGTGCCAGCAGCCAACTCCAGGGGAGCAATCAGCCCCAGCATTTT

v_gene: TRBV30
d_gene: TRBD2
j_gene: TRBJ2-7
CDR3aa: CASRLAGPYEQYF
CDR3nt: TGTGCCTCCCGGCTAGCGGGACCCTACGAGCAGTACTTC

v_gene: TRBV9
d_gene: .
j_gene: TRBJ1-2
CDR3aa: CASSVAGGGYGYTF
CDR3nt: TGTGCCAGCAGCGTAGCGGGGGGTGGTTATGGCTACACCTTC

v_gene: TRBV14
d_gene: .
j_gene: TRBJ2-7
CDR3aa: CASSQESARRSSYEQYF
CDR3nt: TGTGCCAGCAGCCAAGAATCGGCAAGGAGAAGCTCCTACGAGCAGTACTTC

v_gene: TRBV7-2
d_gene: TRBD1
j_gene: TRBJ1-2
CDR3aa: CASSWDRGHYGYTF
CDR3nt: TGTGCCAGCAGCTGGGACAGGGGACACTATGGCTACACCTTC

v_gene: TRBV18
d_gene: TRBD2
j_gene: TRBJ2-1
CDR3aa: CASSPGLAGDQFF
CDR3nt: TGTGCCAGCTCACCGGGACTAGCGGGAGATCAGTTCTTC

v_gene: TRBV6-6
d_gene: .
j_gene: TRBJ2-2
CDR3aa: CASSPLGQAGELFF
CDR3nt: TGTGCCAGCAGTCCCCTTGGGCAGGCCGGGGAGCTGTTTTTT

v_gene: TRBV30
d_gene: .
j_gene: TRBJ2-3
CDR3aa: CAWSPPRTSTDTQYF
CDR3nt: TGTGCCTGGTCCCCACCTCGGACTAGCACAGATACGCAGTATTTT

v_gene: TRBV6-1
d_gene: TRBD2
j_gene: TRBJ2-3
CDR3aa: CASSAPTSGRPYF
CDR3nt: TGTGCCAGCAGTGCTCCGACTAGCGGGAGACCGTATTTT

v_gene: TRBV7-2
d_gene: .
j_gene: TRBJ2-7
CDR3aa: CASSSKRAWSEQYF
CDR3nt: TGTGCCAGCAGCTCTAAGCGGGCTTGGAGCGAGCAGTACTTC

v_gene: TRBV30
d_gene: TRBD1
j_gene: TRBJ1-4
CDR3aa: CAWRGVQGNEKLFF
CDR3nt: TGTGCCTGGAGGGGGGTACAGGGGAATGAAAAACTGTTTTTT

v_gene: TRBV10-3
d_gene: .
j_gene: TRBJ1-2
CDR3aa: CAISDQLNYGYTF
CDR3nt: TGTGCCATCAGTGACCAATTGAACTATGGCTACACCTTC

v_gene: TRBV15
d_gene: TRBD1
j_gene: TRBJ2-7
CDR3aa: CATSRPDRVEAYEQYF
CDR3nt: TGTGCCACCAGCAGGCCGGACAGGGTAGAGGCCTACGAGCAGTACTTC

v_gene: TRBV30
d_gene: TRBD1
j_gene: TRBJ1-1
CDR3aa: CAWDGQENTEAFF
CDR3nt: TGTGCCTGGGACGGACAGGAGAACACTGAAGCTTTCTTT

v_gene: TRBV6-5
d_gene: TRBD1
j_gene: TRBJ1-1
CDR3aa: CASRGTGGSYEAFF
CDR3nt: TGTGCCAGCAGGGGGACAGGGGGCAGTTATGAAGCTTTCTTT

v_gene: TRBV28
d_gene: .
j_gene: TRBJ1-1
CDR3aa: CASRPLTDRNTEAFF
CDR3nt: TGTGCCAGCAGGCCCTTAACGGACAGGAACACTGAAGCTTTCTTT

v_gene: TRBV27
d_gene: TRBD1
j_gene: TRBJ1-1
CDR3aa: CASSFLLGTGSFF
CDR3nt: TGTGCCAGCAGTTTCCTGTTAGGGACAGGGTCTTTCTTT

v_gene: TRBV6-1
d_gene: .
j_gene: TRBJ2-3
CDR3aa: CASSEKVAPDTQYF
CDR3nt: TGTGCCAGCAGTGAAAAAGTGGCACCCGATACGCAGTATTTT

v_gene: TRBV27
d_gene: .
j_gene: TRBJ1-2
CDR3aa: CASSFSGVEGYTF
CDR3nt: TGTGCCAGCAGTTTTTCGGGGGTGGAAGGCTACACCTTC

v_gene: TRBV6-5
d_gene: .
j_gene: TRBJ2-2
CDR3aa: CASSRGAGELFF
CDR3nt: TGTGCCAGCAGCCGCGGGGCCGGGGAGCTGTTTTTT

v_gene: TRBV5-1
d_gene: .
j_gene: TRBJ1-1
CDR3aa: CASSWTTGRMNTEAFF
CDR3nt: TGCGCCAGCAGCTGGACAACGGGCCGCATGAACACTGAAGCTTTCTTT

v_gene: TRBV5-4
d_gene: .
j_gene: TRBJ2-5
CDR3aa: CASSKGSGNLGETQYF
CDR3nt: TGTGCCAGCAGCAAGGGAAGCGGAAATTTGGGAGAGACCCAGTACTTC

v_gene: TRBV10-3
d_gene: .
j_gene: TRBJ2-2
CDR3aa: CAISERGGNTGELFF
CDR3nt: TGTGCCATCAGTGAGAGGGGAGGGAACACCGGGGAGCTGTTTTTT

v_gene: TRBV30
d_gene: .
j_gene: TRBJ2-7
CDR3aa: CASASPLPYEQYF
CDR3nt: TGTGCCTCCGCGAGTCCCCTGCCCTACGAGCAGTACTTC

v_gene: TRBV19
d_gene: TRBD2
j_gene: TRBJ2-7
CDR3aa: CASSARLAGEAEQYF
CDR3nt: TGTGCCAGTAGTGCAAGACTAGCGGGAGAGGCCGAGCAGTACTTC

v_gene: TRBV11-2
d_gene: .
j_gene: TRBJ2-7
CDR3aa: CASSPHQRGEQYF
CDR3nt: TGTGCCAGCAGCCCCCATCAGAGGGGGGAGCAGTACTTC

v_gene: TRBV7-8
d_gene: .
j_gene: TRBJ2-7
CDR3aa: CASSLARAGGYEQYF
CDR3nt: TGTGCCAGCAGCTTAGCGCGGGCAGGGGGGTACGAGCAGTACTTC

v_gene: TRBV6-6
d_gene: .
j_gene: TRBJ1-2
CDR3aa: CASSYSSGVGGYTF
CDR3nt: TGTGCCAGCAGTTACTCATCCGGGGTGGGTGGCTACACCTTC

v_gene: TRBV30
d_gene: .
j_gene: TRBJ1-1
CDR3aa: CAWFNQMWGEAFF
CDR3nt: TGTGCCTGGTTTAATCAAATGTGGGGCGAAGCTTTCTTT

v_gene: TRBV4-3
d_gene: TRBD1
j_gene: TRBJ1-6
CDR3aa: CASSHRTGRGAYNSPLHF
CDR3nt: TGCGCCAGCAGCCACCGGACAGGCCGAGGGGCCTATAATTCACCCCTCCACTTT

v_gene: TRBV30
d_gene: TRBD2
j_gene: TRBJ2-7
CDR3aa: CAWEPNGGRQYF
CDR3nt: TGTGCCTGGGAACCTAATGGCGGGAGGCAGTACTTC

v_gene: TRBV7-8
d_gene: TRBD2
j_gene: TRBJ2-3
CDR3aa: CASSLMSGRAMADTQYF
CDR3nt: TGTGCCAGCAGCCTCATGAGCGGGAGGGCCATGGCAGATACGCAGTATTTT

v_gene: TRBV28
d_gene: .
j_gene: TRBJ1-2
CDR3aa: CASSWGGEHGYTF
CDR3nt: TGTGCCAGCAGCTGGGGGGGGGAACATGGCTACACCTTC

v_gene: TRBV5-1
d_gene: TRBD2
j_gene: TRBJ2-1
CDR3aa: CASSASGDYNEQFF
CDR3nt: TGCGCCAGCAGCGCTAGCGGGGACTACAATGAGCAGTTCTTC

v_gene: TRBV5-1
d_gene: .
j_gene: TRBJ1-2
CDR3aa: CASSLAGTNYGYTF
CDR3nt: TGCGCCAGCAGCTTGGCGGGGACTAACTATGGCTACACCTTC

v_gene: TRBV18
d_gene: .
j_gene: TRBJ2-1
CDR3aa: CASSPTGSSEHNEQFF
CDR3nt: TGTGCCAGCTCACCAACAGGTTCTAGCGAACACAATGAGCAGTTCTTC

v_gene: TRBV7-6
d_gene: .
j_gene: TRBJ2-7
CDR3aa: CASSLAAQSYEQYF
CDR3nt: TGTGCCAGCAGCTTAGCGGCTCAATCCTACGAGCAGTACTTC

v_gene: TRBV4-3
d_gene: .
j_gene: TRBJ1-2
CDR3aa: CASSQDAGGYTF
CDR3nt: TGCGCCAGCAGCCAGGATGCAGGAGGGTACACCTTC